This entry lists 23 T cell receptor beta chains sequenced from one sample in a study of tumor and adjacent non-tumor tissue in lung cancer. No cell sorting was done before RNA was extracted from the tissue. A modified ARM-PCR protocol with three rounds of nested PCR amplified TCRbeta. TCRdb itself ran the multiplex PCR reads through MiXCR, one entry per CDR3 protein. This sample carries under 150,000 distinct CDR3 sequences, 60% to 70% of them seen once, and the ten largest clones take 9.5% to 15%. The sample taken for sequencing was lung tumor tissue. All receptors derive from a young man with non-small cell lung cancer.

The V call is TRBV4-1, the J call TRBJ1-4; TRBD1 is a possible D gene (5 bases). Germline V gives CDR1 MGHRA, CDR2 YSYEKL. Trimming cost V 0 bases and J 3 bases, with 17 bases left between them. The CDR3 totals 18 residues. The CDR3 spells CASSQDYTQGSPNEKLFF. The CDR3 nucleotides are TGCGCCAGCAGCCAAGATTATACGCAGGGAAGTCCTAATGAAAAACTGTTTTTT.

A note on this clonotype: This clone may be a read error of a much larger clone one base away. The chain couples TRBV20-1 to TRBJ2-2; D is unclear. CDR1 and CDR2 (germline): DFQATT, SNEGSKA (reference sequence). V gave up 0 bases and J gave up 3 bases, with 11 bases separating them. This CDR3 has 15 residues. This CDR3 reads CSAREVGPHTGELFF. Here the CDR3 DNA reads TGCAGTGCTAGAGAAGTCGGTCCGCACACCGGGGAGCTGTTTTTT.

This clonotype showed up many times. The chain recombines TRBV4-3 with TRBJ2-2; D possibly corresponds to TRBD1 (5 bases). The CDR3 runs to 16 residues. From germline, CDR1 is LGHNA and CDR2 YSLEER. Trimming cost V 1 base and J 6 bases, with 15 bases left between them. CDR3 nucleotides: TGCGCCAGCAGCCAAGGAGGTCGGACATATCCCGGGGAGCTGTTTTTT. It is translated as CASSQGGRTYPGELFF.

The gene calls are TRBV30 and TRBJ1-1; tentative D call: TRBD1 (5 bases). V lost 7 bases and J 2 bases, leaving 20 bases between the germline ends. Germline V gives CDR1 GTSNPN, CDR2 SVGIG (reference sequence). The length of the CDR3 is 15 residues. The CDR3 region has the DNA TGTGCCTACCCGAGCCGGACGGGGGGAAACACTGAAGCTTTCTTT. Protein sequence: CAYPSRTGGNTEAFF.

V gene TRBV5-4 combines with J gene TRBJ1-4; D is possibly TRBD1 (6 bases). Germline values: CDR1 SGHNT, CDR2 YYREEE (reference sequence). The CDR3 consists of 12 residues. V was trimmed by 2 bases and J by 7 bases, leaving 6 bases between them. The CDR3: CASSLQGEKLFF. The CDR3 nucleotides read TGTGCCAGCAGCTTACAGGGTGAAAAACTGTTTTTT.

To note about this clonotype: This clone may be a read error of a much larger clone one base away. The CDR3 spells CRAQRTSGYTDTQYF. Written as DNA, the CDR3 is TGCAGAGCTCAAAGGACTAGCGGCTACACAGATACGCAGTATTTT. J is TRBJ2-3 and V is TRBV20-1; 10 bases are shared with TRBD2. This CDR3 has 15 residues. Germline loops: CDR1 DFQATT, CDR2 SNEGSKA (reference sequence).

Details on this clonotype: Its ends do not fully match the called genes, so a read error is possible. The chain joins TRBV20-1 to TRBJ2-1; D not resolved. Per the germline V gene, CDR1 is DFQATT and CDR2 is SNEGSKA (reference sequence). This CDR3 region has 14 residues. As DNA, the CDR3 is TGTAGTGTCAAGACTGTCTGCTCCTACAATGAGCAGTTCTTC. This encodes CSVKTVCSYNEQFF.

As for this clonotype: A much larger clonotype is one base distant, so this may be a read error. The rearrangement uses TRBV6-1 and TRBJ2-7, with TRBD2 as a possible D gene (6 bases). V lost 8 bases, J lost 4 bases, and 12 bases lay in between. The CDR3 loop spans 12 amino acids. Germline CDR1 reads MNHNS; CDR2 reads SASEGT. In DNA, the CDR3 is TGTGCCAGCTCTAACGGGGGATACGAGCAGTACTTC. It is translated as CASSNGGYEQYF.

This clonotype was counted a single time. This may arise from a read error, as a much more abundant clone is one base away. V is TRBV5-4 and J is TRBJ2-5; tentative D call: TRBD1 (6 bases). The CDR3 length is 16 residues. Trimming removed 5 bases at V and 4 bases at J, with 21 bases between. Germline assignment: CDR1 SGHNT and CDR2 YYREEE (reference sequence). The CDR3 sequence: CASRSEFRDNRETQYF. The CDR3 nucleotides read TGTGCCAGCAGGAGCGAATTCCGGGACAATCGAGAGACCCAGTACTTC. The full variable domain, in which reference TRBV5-4 and TRBJ2-5 provide the parts outside the CDR3, is ETGVTQSPTHLIKTRGQQVTLRCSSQSGHNTVSWYQQALGQGPQFIFQYYREEENGRGNFPPRFSGLQFPNYSSELNVNALELDDSALYLCASRSEFRDNRETQYFGPGTRLLVL.

This clonotype was seen many times. This chain connects TRBV20-1 to TRBJ2-7; TRBD1 is a possible D gene (6 bases). V dropped 6 bases and J dropped 0 bases, with 15 bases sitting between them. Germline V lookup: CDR1 DFQATT, CDR2 SNEGSKA (reference sequence). The CDR3 extends over 14 amino acids. CDR3 amino acids: CSARGTPSSYEQYF. As DNA, the CDR3 is TGCAGTGCAAGGGGGACACCCAGCTCCTACGAGCAGTACTTC.

With regard to this clonotype: Here the CDR3 omits its conserved ending phenylalanine or tryptophan, so a read error is the likely source. The chain has TRBV6-5 and TRBJ2-2; 10 bases fit TRBD2. This CDR3 has 15 residues. V dropped 6 bases and J dropped 5; count of bases not matched to a gene: 6. Germline-derived CDR1 and CDR2 are MNHEY and SVGAGI. CDR3 nucleotides: TGTGCCAGCAGCCCTAGCGGGAGCGGGACCGGGGAGCTGTTTTAT. The encoded protein is CASSPSGSGTGELFY.

This chain uses TRBV28 with TRBJ2-7; 9 nucleotides match TRBD1. The CDR3 is 14 amino acids. Germline-derived CDR1 and CDR2 are MDHEN and SYDVKM. V was pared by 10 bases and J by 3 bases, with 10 bases of the junction left unmatched. CDR3 protein: CANRRDRDIYEQYF. CDR3 nucleotide sequence: TGTGCCAACAGGAGGGACAGGGATATCTACGAGCAGTACTTC. Complete variable domain (other parts from reference TRBV28 and TRBJ2-7): DVKVTQSSRYLVKRTGEKVFLECVQDMDHENMFWYRQDPGLGLRLIYFSYDVKMKEKGDIPEGYSVSREKKERFSLILESASTNQTSMYLCANRRDRDIYEQYFGPGTRLTVT.

Note on this clonotype: The germline gene is not matched at one end of the junction; a read error may be the cause. This rearrangement joins TRBV29-1 to TRBJ2-3; D not certain. There are 10 residues in the CDR3. Germline CDR1 is SQVTM and CDR2 is ANQGSEA. The CDR3: CNVVQHTQYF. The CDR3 bases are TGCAACGTTGTCCAGCATACACAGTATTTT.

This clonotype appeared a single time. Given the absence of the conserved phenylalanine or tryptophan at the CDR3 end, a read error is likely. The V call is TRBV11-2, the J call TRBJ2-3; D is uncertain. Germline loops: CDR1 SGHAT, CDR2 FQNNGV. The CDR3 is made up of 12 amino acids. In nucleotides, the CDR3 is TGTGTCAGCAGCCATCCTACAGTTACGCAGTATTCT. It codes for CVSSHPTVTQYS.

A word on this clonotype: A read error is possible here, since a much larger clone lies one base away. The chain has TRBV6-6 and TRBJ2-3; tentative D call: TRBD1 (6 bases). The germline V gene encodes CDR1 MNHNY and CDR2 SVGAGI (reference sequence). This CDR3 region has 15 residues. The CDR3 loop is CVSSYSGTQGDTQYF. In nucleotides, the CDR3 is TGTGTCAGCAGTTACTCGGGGACCCAGGGGGATACGCAGTATTTT.

To note about this clonotype: A read error may explain this, as a much larger clone is one base away. The CDR3 DNA follows: TGTGGCAGCAGCCCCCAGGGTTACGAGCAGTACTTC. Translation gives CGSSPQGYEQYF. V usage is TRBV13 and J usage is TRBJ2-7, with D tentatively TRBD1 (5 bases). The CDR3 consists of 12 residues. In germline, CDR1 is PRHDT, CDR2 FYEKMQ (reference sequence).

The chain links TRBV6-5 to TRBJ1-2; 10 bases map to TRBD1. This CDR3 contains 15 residues. Germline CDR1 and CDR2: MNHEY and SVGAGI. The CDR3 reads CVNSYTTGGEYGYTF. The CDR3 region has the DNA TGTGTCAACAGTTATACGACAGGGGGCGAGTATGGCTACACCTTC.

Worth noting for this clonotype: This CDR3 is missing its conserved last phenylalanine or tryptophan, likely due to a read error. The chain has TRBV6-6 and TRBJ2-3; TRBD2 might be the D (6 bases). This CDR3 has 12 residues. The germline gives CDR1 MNHNY, CDR2 SVGAGI (reference sequence). V was shortened by 6 bases and J by 3 bases, with 7 bases between the two germline ends. CDR3: CASRRGTDTQYV. The CDR3, as DNA: TGTGCCAGCAGACGGGGGACAGATACGCAGTATGTT.

Points on this clonotype: A read error is possible here, since a much larger clone lies one base away. The CDR3 bases are TGTGCCAGCATCAGGGACAGGGTGGATGACGAGCAGTACTTC. It yields the protein CASIRDRVDDEQYF. This sequence joins TRBV12-3 or TRBV12-4 and TRBJ2-7; 9 positions agree with TRBD1. Trimming at V came to 7 bases and at J to 5 bases, leaving 9 bases not matched to a gene. The length of the CDR3 is 14 residues.

In the case of this clonotype: The junction departs from germline at one end; a sequencing error may be responsible. The genes are TRBV4-3 and TRBJ2-6; perhaps TRBD1 as D (6 bases). The germline gives CDR1 LGHNA, CDR2 YSLEER. CDR3 length: 19 residues. The CDR3 spells CASSQEFQGRTTGAIVLTF. CDR3 nucleotide sequence: TGCGCCAGCAGCCAAGAATTTCAGGGGCGGACCACTGGGGCCATCGTCCTGACTTTC.

Ten or more counts support this clonotype. The V call is TRBV20-1, the J call TRBJ2-5; D remains ambiguous. Germline assignment: CDR1 DFQATT and CDR2 SNEGSKA (reference sequence). The CDR3 consists of 17 residues. The ends were cut back, 1 base at V and 1 base at J, with 19 bases in the middle. The CDR3, as DNA: TGCAGTGCTAGAGCCGGGTCCAACCACCCGGGCCAAGAGACCCAGTACTTC. This translates into CSARAGSNHPGQETQYF.

As for this clonotype: A much larger clone differs by one base, so this may be a read error. The chain recombines TRBV6-6 with TRBJ1-2; D is ambiguous. This CDR3 is 11 amino acids long. The germline gives CDR1 MNHNY, CDR2 SVGAGI (reference sequence). The CDR3: CASSPVYGYSF. The CDR3 nucleotides read TGTGCCAGCAGCCCCGTCTATGGCTACAGCTTC.

A word on this clonotype: A read error may produce the germline difference seen at one junction end. This chain connects TRBV20-1 to TRBJ1-2; no firm D call. The germline gives CDR1 DFQATT, CDR2 SNEGSKA (reference sequence). The CDR3 is 14 amino acids. The CDR3 DNA sequence: TGCAATGCTAGAGATGGTAGGCCACTCTATGACTACACCTTC. It is translated as CNARDGRPLYDYTF.